The sequence of this T cell receptor beta chain was determined in a study of blood T cells in healthy people across ages. Study-wide findings and caveats: PBMCs that were unsorted prevented a conclusive naive versus antigen-experienced comparison. Getting older went along with TCR beta diversity per million T cells dropping roughly linearly.

Combining a sample-barcoded 5' primer with a J-beta primer mix, a second PCR ran for roughly 7 to 11 cycles. Each cDNA molecule was tagged by a template-switch adaptor that had 12 random nucleotides. TCRdb recomputed calls from the 5' RACE reads with MiXCR, one row per CDR3 protein. The table has roughly 1.4 million distinct CDR3 sequences, approximately 59% seen once; the top ten hold more than 6%. Investigators took about 9.2 milliliters of peripheral blood from every donor. This clonotype is a singleton in its sample. Its target is not known. CDR1 is SEHNR, CDR2 FQNEAQ, per germline (reference sequence). This CDR3 contains 15 residues. The V and J ends lost 3 bases and 6 bases respectively, with 17 bases between them.

The rearrangement joins TRBV7-9 to TRBJ1-2; D is perhaps TRBD1 (5 bases). Sample: blood. This clonotype originated in a man aged 18 to 29 in good health. CDR3 in DNA: TGTGCCAGCAGCTTTGTCCCAGGGCCAACGGATGGCTACACCTTC. Protein product: CASSFVPGPTDGYTF.